The 15 T cell receptor beta chains below all came from one sample that was sequenced in a study of blood T cell repertoires in COVID-19. Clones were read by immunoSEQ multiplex PCR, and TCRdb kept only the in-frame ones, dropping some. This table holds about 340,000 clones, about 86% found once. Sample: peripheral blood. These receptors all stem from a man under 40 with active or convalescent COVID-19.

The chain is built from TRBV4-3 and TRBJ1-2; 8 nucleotides line up with TRBD1. The germline V gene has CDR1 LGHNA and CDR2 YSLEER. The CDR3 length is 17 residues. V shed 6 bases, J shed 0 bases, and the junction held 12 bases outside the gene matches. The CDR3, as DNA: TGCGCCAGCAGACCCAATCGACAGGGGATGGCTAACTATGGCTACACCTTC. It codes for CASRPNRQGMANYGYTF.

This chain links TRBV19 with TRBJ1-4, with TRBD1 matching 9 bases. This CDR3 has 19 amino acids. J lost 3 bases, V lost 3 bases, and 14 bases had no gene match. Germline V gene sequence: CDR1 LNHDA, CDR2 SQIVND (reference sequence). In nucleotides, the CDR3 is TGTGCCAGTAGTATTAGAGGGACAGGGCAAATTTGGCCTAATGAAAAACTGTTTTTT. It encodes CASSIRGTGQIWPNEKLFF.

The V call is TRBV4-1, the J call TRBJ2-3, with 10 bases that match TRBD2. This CDR3 region has 17 residues. From germline, CDR1 is MGHRA and CDR2 YSYEKL. Trimming cost V 5 bases and J 0 bases; bases outside gene matches: 8. The CDR3: CASSNLPSGGSTDTQYF. The CDR3 DNA reads TGCGCCAGCAGCAATCTCCCTAGCGGGGGTAGCACAGATACGCAGTATTTT.

The chain combines TRBV15 with TRBJ2-7; 10 positions agree with TRBD1. Germline V CDR1 and CDR2: LNHNV, YYDKDF (reference sequence). The CDR3 sequence is 16 residues long. Losses at the gene ends were 0 bases for V and 6 bases for J; bases not matched to a gene: 8. Here the CDR3 DNA reads TGTGCCACCAGCAGAGAGGTGGGGACAGGGGCTGCCGAGCAGTACTTC. Protein sequence: CATSREVGTGAAEQYF.

The chain links TRBV2 to TRBJ2-5; 10 nucleotides align to TRBD2. CDR1 SNHLY and CDR2 FYNNEI come from the germline V gene. Trimming at V came to 6 bases and at J to 3 bases, leaving 1 base not matched to a gene. The CDR3 covers 13 residues. CDR3 nucleotide sequence: TGTGCCAGCAGACTAGCGGGGAAAGAGACCCAGTACTTC. Its protein product is CASRLAGKETQYF.

About this clone: This same CDR3 is encoded by further DNA sequences in the sample. The rearrangement links TRBV5-1 to TRBJ2-3; 8 nucleotides line up with TRBD2. The CDR3 loop spans 17 amino acids. The V and J ends lost 0 bases and 1 base, in that order; junction bases with no gene match: 7. Germline CDR1 and CDR2: SGHRS and YFSETQ. CDR3 region: CASSLAVAGGGTDTQYF. The CDR3 DNA reads TGCGCCAGCAGCTTGGCCGTGGCGGGAGGTGGCACAGATACGCAGTATTTT.

The rearrangement uses TRBV3-1 (or the pseudogene TRBV3-2) and TRBJ2-3; 7 positions agree with TRBD1. Germline CDR1 is LGHDT and CDR2 is YNNKEL (reference sequence). The CDR3 length is 18 residues. Unmatched junction bases numbered 12, after V lost 1 base and J lost 2 bases. CDR3 residues: CASSQGPPGQTFTDTQYF. The CDR3 nucleotides are TGTGCCAGCAGCCAAGGACCTCCGGGACAGACGTTCACAGATACGCAGTATTTT.

The chain couples TRBV4-2 to TRBJ2-1; the match to TRBD1 covers 8 bases. V lost 0 bases, J lost 0 bases, and 4 bases stayed unmatched. The germline gives CDR1 LGHNA, CDR2 YNFKEQ. CDR3 size: 17 residues. CDR3 in DNA: TGTGCCAGCAGCCAAGATGGCGGGACAGGCTCCTACAATGAGCAGTTCTTC. Its protein product is CASSQDGGTGSYNEQFF.

J is TRBJ2-3 and V is TRBV11-1, with D maybe TRBD2 (7 bases). Germline V gives CDR1 SGHAT, CDR2 FQDESV (reference sequence). V shed 5 bases and J shed 8 bases, with 17 bases lying between them. CDR3 size: 14 residues. The CDR3 region has the DNA TGTGCCAGCAGCAAAACTAGGGGGGGAGGTACGCAGTATTTT. It specifies CASSKTRGGGTQYF.

This sequence joins TRBV19 and TRBJ2-2; TRBD2 agrees at 7 bases. The CDR3 sequence is 15 residues long. Looked up from germline, CDR1 is LNHDA and CDR2 is SQIVND (reference sequence). V lost 4 bases to trimming and J lost 2 bases; unmatched junction nucleotides: 4. CDR3 bases: TGTGCCAGTAGTAGTGAGCGGGGAAACACCGGGGAGCTGTTTTTT. Translation: CASSSERGNTGELFF.

The genes are TRBV5-6 and TRBJ2-3; 13 bases are shared with TRBD2. The CDR3 has 17 residues. The V and J ends lost 4 bases and 5 bases, in that order; junction bases with no gene match: 10. CDR1 and CDR2 from the germline V gene are SGHDT and YYEEEE. The CDR3 DNA sequence: TGTGCCAGCAGCATAACTAGCGGGAGGGCCGGCGGAGATACGCAGTATTTT. Amino acids: CASSITSGRAGGDTQYF.

J is TRBJ2-1 and V is TRBV28; TRBD2 aligns across 11 bases. This CDR3 comprises 16 residues. Germline CDR1 is MDHEN and CDR2 is SYDVKM. V trimming: 6 bases; J trimming: 4 bases; junction bases outside the gene matches: 8. In nucleotides, the CDR3 is TGTGCCAGCAGCCCAACGACTAGCGGGATATACAATGAGCAGTTCTTC. Translation gives CASSPTTSGIYNEQFF.

The J gene is TRBJ2-5, the V gene TRBV24-1; TRBD1 matches 8 bases. With 2 bases clipped from V and 5 bases from J, the junction kept 9 bases outside the gene matches. Germline loops: CDR1 KGHDR, CDR2 SFDVKD. The CDR3 runs 16 residues. The CDR3 loop reads CATSDYHRTGTETQYF. The DNA for the CDR3 is TGTGCCACCAGTGATTACCATCGGACAGGGACGGAGACCCAGTACTTC.

The CDR3 spells CASSPTTSAYNEQFF. The DNA of the CDR3 is TGTGCCAGCAGCCCGACGACTAGCGCGTACAATGAGCAGTTCTTC. The chain carries TRBV3-1 (or the pseudogene TRBV3-2) and TRBJ2-1, with 8 nucleotides matching TRBD2. The V gene's germline CDR1 is LGHDT and CDR2 YNNKEL (reference sequence). This CDR3 is 15 amino acids long. V trimming: 4 bases; J trimming: 4 bases; junction bases outside the gene matches: 6.

The chain employs TRBV4-1 and TRBJ1-4; a weak D match, TRBD1 (6 bases). CDR3 size: 15 residues. V was clipped by 1 base and J by 5 bases, with 11 bases between them. CDR1 is MGHRA and CDR2 is YSYEKL in the germline V gene. The CDR3 DNA sequence: TGCGCCAGCAGCCAAGGTCAGGGGTTGAATGAAAAACTGTTTTTT. Its translation: CASSQGQGLNEKLFF.